The clone carrying this T cell receptor (beta chain) was seen just once. As yet, its antigen is unknown. Clones were sequenced by immunoSEQ multiplex PCR, and TCRdb holds only the in-frame ones, with some missing. The data show about 48,000 clones, roughly 84% seen once. This specimen belongs to a study of OX40 agonist ivuxolimab in advanced cancers. About the research overall: Treatment received earlier with anti-PD-1, anti-PD-L1 or anti-CTLA-4 agents was allowed, and over 35% had some.

Study-level findings and limits: Expanded clones were, on average, more numerous among CD8+ T cells than CD4+. Patients with a partial response at 0.1-3.0 mg/kg had among the lowest clonal expansion. Still undetermined is the antigen specificity of the expanded peripheral T cells.

The sequence was collected from an adult with an advanced solid tumor such as melanoma, head and neck, liver or kidney cancer. Material: CD4+ or CD8+ T cells sorted from blood, obtained in a trial of the OX40 agonist ivuxolimab.

In DNA form, the CDR3 reads TGTGCCAGCGGACCGGGACTAGCGGGAGACGAGCAGTACTTC. Translated: CASGPGLAGDEQYF. V gene TRBV4-2 combines with J gene TRBJ2-7; TRBD2 agrees at 14 bases. This CDR3 comprises 14 residues. After removal of 8 bases from V and 5 bases from J, the junction contained 5 bases not matched to a gene. Germline loops: CDR1 LGHNA, CDR2 YNFKEQ.